This is a list of T cell receptor beta chains from one sample in a study of metastatic and nonmetastatic thyroid tumors. TCRdb re-called the PCR reads through MiXCR. The sample has 60,000 to 85,000 clones, roughly 18% seen once; the top ten hold roughly 13%. Material for sequencing was blood. These receptors were collected from a female donor with papillary thyroid cancer or a benign thyroid nodule (not recorded which). Some clones in this sample may be carry-over from other donors' samples. Both conserved end residues are part of each CDR3. A D gene is named only where the DNA matches it firmly. Clone sizes are given selectively: once, few, many, or a class where the clone is expanded.

D: .; V: TRBV19; J: TRBJ2-2; size: many; CDR3: CASSIWAGESIRELFF; DNA: TGTGCCAGTAGTATTTGGGCAGGGGAATCCATCAGGGAGCTGTTTTTT
D: .; V: TRBV6-5; J: TRBJ2-1; size: .; CDR3: CASSSLAKLRGYNEQFF; DNA: TGTGCCAGCAGTAGCCTAGCTAAACTTCGGGGATACAATGAGCAGTTCTTC
D: TRBD2; V: TRBV14; J: TRBJ2-1; size: .; CDR3: CASSSLAGGQNEQFF; DNA: TGTGCCAGCAGCTCACTAGCGGGGGGGCAAAATGAGCAGTTCTTC
D: .; V: TRBV2; J: TRBJ1-5; size: few; CDR3: CASSAQGGNQPQHF; DNA: TGTGCCAGCAGTGCACAGGGCGGCAATCAGCCCCAGCATTTT
D: .; V: TRBV3-1; J: TRBJ1-6; size: .; CDR3: CASSHPGDSPLHF; DNA: TGTGCCAGCAGCCATCCGGGGGATTCACCCCTCCACTTT
D: .; V: TRBV12-3/TRBV12-4; J: TRBJ2-7; size: many; CDR3: CASSHLGGQYF; DNA: TGTGCCAGCAGCCACTTGGGAGGGCAGTACTTC
D: .; V: TRBV19; J: TRBJ1-6; size: few; CDR3: CASSIGSSPLHF; DNA: TGTGCCAGTAGTATTGGGAGTTCACCCCTCCACTTT
D: TRBD1; V: TRBV20-1; J: TRBJ2-7; size: .; CDR3: CSASGQGARAYEQYF; DNA: TGCAGTGCCTCCGGACAGGGGGCGCGAGCCTACGAGCAGTACTTC
D: .; V: TRBV19; J: TRBJ1-5; size: many; CDR3: CASSIEQDSNQPQHF; DNA: TGTGCCAGTAGTATAGAACAGGATAGCAATCAGCCCCAGCATTTT
D: .; V: TRBV20-1; J: TRBJ2-7; size: many; CDR3: CSASSQGNSYEQYF; DNA: TGCAGTGCTTCAAGCCAGGGAAACTCCTACGAGCAGTACTTC
D: TRBD2; V: TRBV15; J: TRBJ2-7; size: few; CDR3: CATGLAVSYEQYF; DNA: TGTGCTACGGGACTAGCGGTCTCCTACGAGCAGTACTTC
D: .; V: TRBV5-6; J: TRBJ2-7; size: many; CDR3: CASTFAGTHSYEQYF; DNA: TGTGCCAGCACCTTCGCCGGGACGCATTCCTACGAGCAGTACTTC
D: .; V: TRBV9; J: TRBJ1-4; size: .; CDR3: CASSPVGARGEKLFF; DNA: TGTGCCAGCAGCCCCGTTGGGGCAAGGGGTGAAAAACTGTTTTTT
D: .; V: TRBV30; J: TRBJ2-2; size: few; CDR3: CASGADSNTGELFF; DNA: TGTGCCTCTGGAGCGGATTCCAACACCGGGGAGCTGTTTTTT
D: .; V: TRBV6-1; J: TRBJ2-7; size: .; CDR3: CASSEGRSEVYEQYF; DNA: TGTGCCAGCAGTGAGGGTCGCAGTGAGGTCTACGAGCAGTACTTC
D: .; V: TRBV13; J: TRBJ2-3; size: many; CDR3: CASSLAKGSDTQYF; DNA: TGTGCCAGCAGCTTAGCGAAGGGTAGCGATACGCAGTATTTT
D: .; V: TRBV6-5; J: TRBJ2-7; size: many; CDR3: CASSYDSVRGEQYF; DNA: TGTGCCAGCAGTTACGACAGCGTACGGGGCGAGCAGTACTTC
D: .; V: TRBV6-1; J: TRBJ2-1; size: many; CDR3: CASPGVQAGYNEQFF; DNA: TGTGCCAGCCCAGGGGTACAAGCTGGATACAATGAGCAGTTCTTC
D: .; V: TRBV6-2/TRBV6-3; J: TRBJ1-4; size: many; CDR3: CASSHGQMAEKLFF; DNA: TGTGCCAGCAGTCATGGACAGATGGCTGAAAAACTGTTTTTT
D: .; V: TRBV24-1; J: TRBJ2-3; size: many; CDR3: CATSEYFTDTQYF; DNA: TGTGCCACCAGTGAGTACTTCACAGATACGCAGTATTTT
D: .; V: TRBV5-1; J: TRBJ1-5; size: many; CDR3: CASSLQDPSNQPQHF; DNA: TGCGCCAGCAGCTTACAGGATCCTAGCAATCAGCCCCAGCATTTT
D: .; V: TRBV28; J: TRBJ1-1; size: few; CDR3: CASTTRGTEAFF; DNA: TGTGCCAGCACCACCCGGGGAACTGAAGCTTTCTTT
D: TRBD1; V: TRBV30; J: TRBJ1-2; size: medium-sized; CDR3: CAWSGDRAFGYTF; DNA: TGTGCCTGGAGCGGGGACAGGGCCTTCGGCTACACCTTC
D: .; V: TRBV6-1; J: TRBJ1-5; size: few; CDR3: CASRAGGINQPQHF; DNA: TGTGCCAGCAGGGCCGGTGGCATCAATCAGCCCCAGCATTTT
D: .; V: TRBV30; J: TRBJ2-3; size: many; CDR3: CAWSVVGAVTDTQYF; DNA: TGTGCCTGGAGTGTAGTAGGAGCGGTCACAGATACGCAGTATTTT
D: .; V: TRBV28; J: TRBJ2-7; size: .; CDR3: CASSPMDWVGEQYF; DNA: TGTGCCAGCAGTCCCATGGACTGGGTTGGAGAGCAGTACTTC
D: .; V: TRBV5-4; J: TRBJ2-5; size: once; CDR3: CASSSRGGGVSETQYF; DNA: TGTGCCAGCAGCTCCCGCGGTGGGGGAGTCTCGGAGACCCAGTACTTC
D: .; V: TRBV9; J: TRBJ1-1; size: .; CDR3: CASSVGSRNTEAFF; DNA: TGTGCCAGCAGCGTAGGGAGCAGGAACACTGAAGCTTTCTTT
D: .; V: TRBV11-1; J: TRBJ1-6; size: once; CDR3: CASSDRLQGVWNLPLHF; DNA: TGTGCCAGCAGCGACCGACTACAGGGAGTGTGGAATTTACCCCTCCACTTT
D: .; V: TRBV10-3; J: TRBJ2-2; size: many; CDR3: CAITPHFNTGELFF; DNA: TGTGCCATCACTCCACACTTCAACACCGGGGAGCTGTTTTTT
D: .; V: TRBV19; J: TRBJ1-2; size: many; CDR3: CASTLAGDYGYTF; DNA: TGTGCCAGTACCCTGGCGGGGGACTATGGCTACACCTTC
D: .; V: TRBV27; J: TRBJ2-1; size: many; CDR3: CASSLRGSSYNEQFF; DNA: TGTGCCAGCAGTTTACGGGGAAGCTCCTACAATGAGCAGTTCTTC
D: .; V: TRBV5-1; J: TRBJ2-7; size: .; CDR3: CASSLAMGQGSYEQYF; DNA: TGCGCCAGCAGCTTGGCAATGGGGCAGGGGTCCTACGAGCAGTACTTC
D: .; V: TRBV28; J: TRBJ2-7; size: many; CDR3: CASRPGGQGENEQYF; DNA: TGTGCCAGCCGACCCGGAGGACAAGGTGAGAACGAGCAGTACTTC
D: .; V: TRBV6-5; J: TRBJ2-2; size: .; CDR3: CASSYGNWELFF; DNA: TGTGCCAGCAGTTACGGAAACTGGGAGCTGTTTTTT
D: .; V: TRBV6-1; J: TRBJ2-6; size: many; CDR3: CASSPALSGANVLTF; DNA: TGTGCCAGCAGCCCGGCGCTCTCTGGGGCCAACGTCCTGACTTTC
D: .; V: TRBV20-1; J: TRBJ1-4; size: many; CDR3: CSVIPGHGEKLFF; DNA: TGCAGTGTAATACCGGGACATGGAGAAAAACTGTTTTTT
D: TRBD1; V: TRBV20-1; J: TRBJ2-5; size: many; CDR3: CSAPPRGPETQYF; DNA: TGCAGTGCTCCCCCCAGGGGGCCGGAGACCCAGTACTTC
D: TRBD1; V: TRBV7-9; J: TRBJ1-1; size: once; CDR3: CASSLGGQRNTEAFF; DNA: TGTGCCAGCAGCTTAGGGGGACAGAGGAACACTGAAGCTTTCTTT
D: TRBD2; V: TRBV6-5; J: TRBJ2-1; size: .; CDR3: CASRVGTSGGIYNEQFF; DNA: TGTGCCAGCAGGGTCGGGACTAGCGGGGGGATATACAATGAGCAGTTCTTC
D: TRBD2; V: TRBV5-4; J: TRBJ2-1; size: many; CDR3: CASSLNVGLAGGYNEQFF; DNA: TGTGCCAGCAGCTTGAACGTCGGGCTAGCGGGAGGTTACAATGAGCAGTTCTTC
D: .; V: TRBV10-3; J: TRBJ2-5; size: many; CDR3: CAISQSPNSQETQYF; DNA: TGTGCCATCAGTCAATCGCCGAACAGCCAAGAGACCCAGTACTTC
D: TRBD1; V: TRBV11-2; J: TRBJ1-6; size: .; CDR3: CASSLDRDRLSSSYNSPLHF; DNA: TGTGCCAGCAGCTTAGACCGGGACAGGCTCTCGAGCTCCTATAATTCACCCCTCCACTTT
D: TRBD2; V: TRBV5-1; J: TRBJ2-3; size: many; CDR3: CASSLGVSGRVSTDTQYF; DNA: TGCGCCAGCAGCTTGGGTGTCAGCGGGAGGGTCTCCACAGATACGCAGTATTTT
D: TRBD2; V: TRBV5-4; J: TRBJ2-5; size: .; CDR3: CASSERLAGEETQYF; DNA: TGTGCCAGCAGCGAACGACTAGCGGGAGAGGAGACCCAGTACTTC
D: TRBD2; V: TRBV20-1; J: TRBJ2-7; size: .; CDR3: CSASKGGLAGVTGSYEQYF; DNA: TGCAGTGCTAGTAAGGGGGGACTAGCGGGAGTAACGGGCTCCTACGAGCAGTACTTC